The 30 T cell receptor beta chains below were found in one sample sequenced in a study of CD8+ T cells in alopecia areata. Sequencing relied on a cDNA template that was reverse transcribed from extracted RNA. Repertoires were generated with immunoSEQ multiplex PCR, while TCRdb's copy carries only in-frame clones and drops some. The table shows roughly 97,000 clones, with about 40% occurring only once. Input material: CD4+ T cells sorted from blood. All receptors come from a human donor with alopecia areata.

This sequence joins TRBV18 and TRBJ1-5, with D tentatively TRBD1 (6 bases). In germline, CDR1 is KGHSH, CDR2 LQKENI. The V and J ends lost 4 bases and 4 bases respectively, with 11 bases between them. The CDR3 is made up of 14 amino acids. The CDR3 reads CASSHRDGNQPQHF. Here the CDR3 DNA reads TGTGCCAGCTCACACAGGGATGGAAATCAGCCCCAGCATTTT. Variable domain in full (rest from reference TRBV18 and TRBJ1-5): NAGVMQNPRHLVRRRGQEARLRCSPMKGHSHVYWYRQLPEEGLKFMVYLQKENIIDESGMPKERFSAEFPKEGPSILRIQQVVRGDSAAYFCASSHRDGNQPQHFGDGTRLSIL.

The genes are TRBV6-5 and TRBJ1-1, with D unresolved. This CDR3 region has 14 residues. The germline V gene has CDR1 MNHEY and CDR2 SVGAGI. The V and J ends lost 2 bases and 3 bases respectively, with 10 bases between them. The CDR3 region has the DNA TGTGCCAGCAGTTACCGCGGCAGTGACACTGAAGCTTTCTTT. This encodes CASSYRGSDTEAFF.

The rearrangement joins TRBV4-1 to TRBJ2-5; D possibly corresponds to TRBD1 (5 bases). The V gene lost 0 bases and the J gene lost 2 bases, with 10 bases spanning the gap. Germline CDR1 reads MGHRA; CDR2 reads YSYEKL. The CDR3 length is 15 residues. The CDR3 DNA is TGCGCCAGCAGCCAAGAATGGTCAGGGCAAGAGACCCAGTACTTC. Its protein product is CASSQEWSGQETQYF.

This chain links TRBV30 with TRBJ1-3; D is unclear. Deletions cut 2 bases from V and 4 bases from J, with 9 bases between. In germline, CDR1 is GTSNPN, CDR2 SVGIG (reference sequence). The CDR3 totals 13 residues. The CDR3 reads CAWSRTPGNTIYF. In DNA, the CDR3 is TGTGCCTGGAGTCGGACGCCAGGAAACACCATATATTTT.

This clone was seen more than once but under ten times. The chain couples TRBV7-2 to TRBJ2-5; TRBD2 agrees at 14 bases. There are 18 residues in the CDR3. Germline V CDR1 and CDR2: SGHTA, FQGNSA. Trimming took 5 bases from V and 1 from J; bases not matched to a gene: 9. For the CDR3, the DNA is TGTGCCAGCAGCATAACCGGACTAGCGGGGGGCCTCCAAGAGACCCAGTACTTC. Protein: CASSITGLAGGLQETQYF.

The chain links TRBV6-5 to TRBJ1-5; tentatively, D is TRBD1 (6 bases). CDR1 and CDR2 (germline): MNHEY, SVGAGI. V lost 2 bases and J 4 bases, leaving 9 bases between the germline ends. The CDR3 length is 14 residues. DNA for the CDR3: TGTGCCAGCAGTTACATCGGACAGAATCAGCCCCAGCATTTT. Protein product: CASSYIGQNQPQHF.

This clone was seen a handful of times. The CDR3 reads CSVAGFWDSRTYEQYF. CDR3 bases: TGCAGCGTTGCAGGTTTTTGGGACAGCCGAACCTACGAGCAGTACTTC. The chain employs TRBV29-1 and TRBJ2-7, with 7 bases aligning to TRBD1. Looked up from germline, CDR1 is SQVTM and CDR2 is ANQGSEA. This CDR3 has 16 amino acids. V gave up 4 bases and J gave up 2 bases; unmatched junction bases: 14.

This chain uses TRBV5-1 with TRBJ2-7; D may be TRBD1 or TRBD2 (5 bases each). This CDR3 is 14 amino acids long. Germline V CDR1 and CDR2: SGHRS, YFSETQ. Trimming took off 2 bases at V and 3 bases at J, with 12 bases between the two ends. The CDR3 here is CASSFRDGFYEQYF. The CDR3 DNA reads as TGCGCCAGCAGCTTCCGGGACGGGTTCTACGAGCAGTACTTC. Using reference TRBV5-1 and TRBJ2-7 for the parts outside the CDR3, the full variable domain is KAGVTQTPRYLIKTRGQQVTLSCSPISGHRSVSWYQQTPGQGLQFLFEYFSETQRNKGNFPGRFSGRQFSNSRSEMNVSTLELGDSALYLCASSFRDGFYEQYFGPGTRLTVT.

This clone was seen only once. V is TRBV5-1 and J is TRBJ2-5; 11 bases line up with TRBD2. CDR3 length: 15 amino acids. In germline, CDR1 is SGHRS, CDR2 YFSETQ. V dropped 0 bases and J dropped 3; count of bases not matched to a gene: 1. The CDR3 DNA reads as TGCGCCAGCAGCTTGGTACTAGCGGGGGAAGAGACCCAGTACTTC. Protein sequence: CASSLVLAGEETQYF.

This clone was seen a few times. The chain is built from TRBV6-5 and TRBJ2-2, with 7 bases matching TRBD1. CDR1 and CDR2 (germline): MNHEY, SVGAGI. After removal of 4 bases from V and 5 bases from J, the junction contained 1 base not matched to a gene. This CDR3 is 13 amino acids long. CDR3 loop: CASSSTGTGELFF. The CDR3 region has the DNA TGTGCCAGCAGTTCGACAGGGACCGGGGAGCTGTTTTTT.

Comments on this clone: The sample carries other DNA sequences with the same CDR3. The gene calls are TRBV2 and TRBJ2-5, with TRBD1 as a possible D gene (6 bases). Trimming removed 5 bases from V and 3 bases from J, with 7 bases in between. This CDR3 region has 12 residues. Germline CDR1 reads SNHLY; CDR2 reads FYNNEI. The CDR3 DNA reads TGTGCCAGCAGTAGGACAGAAGAGACCCAGTACTTC. Its protein product is CASSRTEETQYF.

The chain employs TRBV6-5 and TRBJ1-1; tentatively, D is TRBD1 (6 bases). Trimming shortened V by 2 bases and J by 7 bases, and 11 bases separated the two germline ends. Germline CDR1 and CDR2: MNHEY and SVGAGI. The CDR3 has 13 amino acids. In DNA form, the CDR3 reads TGTGCCAGCAGTTACGGTCGGGGGCTTGAAGCTTTCTTT. It yields the protein CASSYGRGLEAFF.

This clone was detected a few times. The chain carries TRBV15 and TRBJ2-7; 8 bases are a match to TRBD2. The ends lost 3 bases at V and 5 bases at J; junction bases unmatched: 15. The CDR3 is 17 residues long. Germline values: CDR1 LNHNV, CDR2 YYDKDF (reference sequence). The CDR3 nucleotides read TGTGCCACCAGCAGCGCCTTTATCGCGGGAGGTTACCACGAGCAGTACTTC. This sequence encodes CATSSAFIAGGYHEQYF.

The chain is built from TRBV6-4 and TRBJ2-1; 10 nucleotides agree with TRBD2. The germline V gene has CDR1 MRHNA and CDR2 SNTAGT. The CDR3 totals 15 residues. The V and J ends lost 6 bases and 4 bases, in that order; junction bases with no gene match: 6. This CDR3 reads CASREQAGGYNEQFF. The CDR3 region has the DNA TGTGCCAGCAGAGAACAAGCGGGAGGGTACAATGAGCAGTTCTTC.

This sequence joins TRBV2 and TRBJ2-3; 7 bases line up with TRBD1. J gave up 2 bases and V 8 bases, and 7 bases lay outside the gene matches. From germline, CDR1 is SNHLY and CDR2 FYNNEI. This CDR3 is 14 amino acids long. The CDR3 DNA reads as TGTGCCAGCGTCACCAGGGGGTACACAGATACGCAGTATTTT. It encodes CASVTRGYTDTQYF.

The gene calls are TRBV9 and TRBJ1-6; the match to TRBD1 covers 8 bases. This CDR3 region has 16 residues. Germline V lookup: CDR1 SGDLS, CDR2 YYNGEE. The junction had 7 bases not matched to a gene; V was cut back by 0 bases and J by 8 bases. CDR3 residues: CASSVGTGGSDSPLHF. DNA for the CDR3: TGTGCCAGCAGCGTAGGCACAGGGGGTTCTGATTCACCCCTCCACTTT.

This chain joins TRBV28 and TRBJ2-7; tentatively, D is TRBD1 (5 bases). CDR3 length equals 16 residues. The V gene's germline CDR1 is MDHEN and CDR2 SYDVKM. Trimming left V 1 base short and J 2 bases short, with 15 bases between. In DNA, the CDR3 is TGTGCCAGCAGTTTATATTGGGGCCCGCCCACCTACGAGCAGTACTTC. It specifies CASSLYWGPPTYEQYF.

The chain combines TRBV7-6 with TRBJ1-5, with D tentatively TRBD1 (5 bases). Trimming stripped 3 bases from V and 3 bases from J, with 12 bases between. The CDR3 has 15 residues. Germline V gene sequence: CDR1 SGHVS, CDR2 FNYEAQ. CDR3 sequence reads: CASSLGGNNNQPQHF. The DNA of the CDR3 is TGTGCCAGCAGCTTGGGGGGGAATAACAATCAGCCCCAGCATTTT.

This chain uses TRBV5-1 with TRBJ2-3; 7 nucleotides line up with TRBD2. CDR3 length: 17 amino acids. Germline CDR1 SGHRS, CDR2 YFSETQ. J was trimmed by 0 bases and V by 1 base; bases with no gene match: 8. CDR3 coding DNA: TGCGCCAGCAGCTTGTACGATCAAGCGGGGAGCACAGATACGCAGTATTTT. Protein sequence: CASSLYDQAGSTDTQYF. The whole variable domain, filled in from reference TRBV5-1 and TRBJ2-3, reads KAGVTQTPRYLIKTRGQQVTLSCSPISGHRSVSWYQQTPGQGLQFLFEYFSETQRNKGNFPGRFSGRQFSNSRSEMNVSTLELGDSALYLCASSLYDQAGSTDTQYFGPGTRLTVL.

This rearrangement joins TRBV10-3 to TRBJ2-7; 7 nucleotides align to TRBD1. CDR1 is ENHRY, CDR2 SYGVKD, per germline. The CDR3 has 14 amino acids. The V gene end was trimmed by 4 bases and the J gene end by 3 bases; junction bases not matched to a gene: 6. CDR3 protein: CAISGQGAIYEQYF. CDR3 bases: TGTGCCATCAGTGGACAGGGAGCTATCTACGAGCAGTACTTC.

This chain joins TRBV29-1 and TRBJ2-1; 10 bases are shared with TRBD1. This CDR3 is built from 14 residues. Trimming took 6 bases from V and 6 from J; bases not matched to a gene: 8. The V gene's germline CDR1 is SQVTM and CDR2 ANQGSEA. CDR3 loop: CSVPGTGAANEQFF. The DNA of the CDR3 is TGCAGCGTACCTGGGACAGGGGCTGCCAATGAGCAGTTCTTC.

The V gene is TRBV7-2, the J gene TRBJ2-7, with TRBD1 matching over 9 bases. Germline trimming cut 4 bases from V and 1 base from J; bases unmatched to any gene: 8. The CDR3 has 16 amino acids. Germline V gene data show CDR1 as SGHTA and CDR2 as FQGNSA. CDR3 coding DNA: TGTGCCAGCAGCTATCGCGTTGGGACAGGGTCCTACGAGCAGTACTTC. Its protein product is CASSYRVGTGSYEQYF. Looking up the rest from reference TRBV7-2 and TRBJ2-7 gives the full variable domain: GAGVSQSPSNKVTEKGKDVELRCDPISGHTALYWYRQSLGQGLEFLIYFQGNSAPDKSGLPSDRFSAERTGGSVSTLTIQRTQQEDSAVYLCASSYRVGTGSYEQYFGPGTRLTVT.

This clone was seen more than once but under ten times. The chain links TRBV5-6 to TRBJ2-7, with 8 bases that match TRBD1. With 4 bases clipped from V and 0 bases from J, the junction kept 9 bases outside the gene matches. The germline V gene has CDR1 SGHDT and CDR2 YYEEEE. CDR3 length: 16 residues. CDR3 DNA sequence: TGTGCCAGCAGCCTGTACCGGGACAGGATCTCCTACGAGCAGTACTTC. Amino acids: CASSLYRDRISYEQYF. The entire variable domain, with the rest obtained from reference TRBV5-6 and TRBJ2-7, is as follows: DAGVTQSPTHLIKTRGQQVTLRCSPKSGHDTVSWYQQALGQGPQFIFQYYEEEERQRGNFPDRFSGHQFPNYSSELNVNALLLGDSALYLCASSLYRDRISYEQYFGPGTRLTVT.

In its sample, this clone was seen many times. The chain recombines TRBV28 with TRBJ1-1, with TRBD1 as a possible D gene (5 bases). The CDR3 has 15 amino acids. Per the germline V gene, CDR1 is MDHEN and CDR2 is SYDVKM. V was cut by 7 bases and J by 6 bases, with 21 bases left in between. DNA for the CDR3: TGTGCCAGCAACCACCCCCAGGGTAACCCAGCTGAAGCTTTCTTT. Translated: CASNHPQGNPAEAFF. Drawing the rest from reference TRBV28 and TRBJ1-1, the complete variable domain is DVKVTQSSRYLVKRTGEKVFLECVQDMDHENMFWYRQDPGLGLRLIYFSYDVKMKEKGDIPEGYSVSREKKERFSLILESASTNQTSMYLCASNHPQGNPAEAFFGQGTRLTVV.

This clone was detected a few times. The chain employs TRBV30 and TRBJ1-3; D remains unclear. Trimming removed 0 bases from V and 4 bases from J, with 4 bases in between. This CDR3 comprises 12 residues. Germline CDR1 is GTSNPN and CDR2 is SVGIG (reference sequence). CDR3 sequence (DNA): TGTGCCTGGAGTGTAGACGGAAACACCATATATTTT. It encodes CAWSVDGNTIYF.

The V call is TRBV25-1, the J call TRBJ2-2, with a tentative D call TRBD1 (6 bases). Trimming pared 8 bases from V and 6 bases from J, leaving 10 bases between. Germline lookup yields CDR1 MGHDK and CDR2 SYGVNS. The CDR3 sequence is 12 residues long. In DNA form, the CDR3 reads TGTGCCAGCCATCCAGGGGCCGGGGAGCTGTTTTTT. Residues: CASHPGAGELFF.

This clone turned up a few times. V usage is TRBV5-4 and J usage is TRBJ2-3, with 7 bases aligning to TRBD2. CDR3 size: 14 residues. Germline V CDR1 and CDR2: SGHNT, YYREEE (reference sequence). V dropped 1 base and J dropped 8; count of bases not matched to a gene: 7. CDR3 amino acids: CASSLTAERGTQYF. The CDR3 region has the DNA TGTGCCAGCAGCTTGACAGCGGAGCGGGGTACGCAGTATTTT.

This clone occurred once. The chain uses TRBV2 and TRBJ1-6; possible D gene TRBD1, 5 bases. V was trimmed by 4 bases and J by 10 bases, leaving 11 bases between them. From germline, CDR1 is SNHLY and CDR2 FYNNEI. CDR3 size: 13 residues. CDR3 sequence: CASSAGGTSPLHF. DNA of the CDR3: TGTGCCAGCAGTGCGGGGGGAACCTCACCCCTCCACTTT.

This chain uses TRBV18 with TRBJ2-5; D not certain. V lost 4 bases to trimming and J lost 1 base, with 10 bases between them. The CDR3 loop spans 14 amino acids. Germline CDR1 and CDR2: KGHSH and LQKENI. The CDR3 nucleotides read TGTGCCAGCTCACTCAGTAAGGGCCAAGAGACCCAGTACTTC. Translation gives CASSLSKGQETQYF.

The chain has TRBV15 and TRBJ2-2; D is possibly TRBD1 (5 bases). The germline CDR1 and CDR2 sequences are LNHNV and YYDKDF (reference sequence). The CDR3 has 15 amino acids. Trimming cost V 3 bases and J 0 bases, with 8 bases left between them. The CDR3 is CATSRSGSNTGELFF. CDR3 nucleotide sequence: TGTGCCACCAGCAGGTCAGGGTCGAACACCGGGGAGCTGTTTTTT.